This paragraph covers one T cell receptor (beta chain) sequence. This entry is derived from a study of blood T cell repertoires in COVID-19. Study information: Samples taken during acute and convalescent COVID-19 were collected in the United States, Italy and Spain. T cells, B-cell-depleted T cells, or PBMCs provided the cDNA or gDNA that served as material.

As originally analysed: Counts of nucleated cells, estimated from reference gene primer amplification, were obtained. Repertoires were generated with immunoSEQ multiplex PCR, while TCRdb's copy carries only in-frame clones and drops some. Clonal size and the V and J genes are those of that table, whereas D and trimming came from the DNA. The sample contains over 35,000 clones, about 80% of which appear only once. The CDR3 has 15 amino acids. CDR1 SGHAT and CDR2 FQNNGV come from the germline V gene. With 3 bases removed from V and 3 bases from J, the gap between germline ends came to 11 bases. Sequences were obtained from peripheral blood. The clonotype comes from a human donor with acute or convalescent COVID-19. The donor label of this sample is uncertain. V is TRBV11-2 and J is TRBJ2-2, with TRBD2 as a possible D gene (6 bases). CDR3 region: CASSFRDSYTGELFF. CDR3 nucleotides: TGTGCCAGCAGCTTTCGGGACTCATACACCGGGGAGCTGTTTTTT.